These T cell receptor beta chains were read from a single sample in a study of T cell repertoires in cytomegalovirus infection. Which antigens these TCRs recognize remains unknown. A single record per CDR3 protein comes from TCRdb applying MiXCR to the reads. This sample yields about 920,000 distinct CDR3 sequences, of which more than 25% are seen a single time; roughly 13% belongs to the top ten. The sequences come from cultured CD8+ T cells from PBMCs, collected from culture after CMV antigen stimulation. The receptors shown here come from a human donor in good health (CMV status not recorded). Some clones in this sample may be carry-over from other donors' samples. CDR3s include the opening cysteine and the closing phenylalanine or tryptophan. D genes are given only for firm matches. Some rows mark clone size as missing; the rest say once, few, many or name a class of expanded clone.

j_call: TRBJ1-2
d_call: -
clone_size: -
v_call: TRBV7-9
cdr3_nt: TGTGCCAGCAGCTTGGCCCAGGACCGGATAGGGCATGGCTACACCTTC
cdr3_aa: CASSLAQDRIGHGYTF

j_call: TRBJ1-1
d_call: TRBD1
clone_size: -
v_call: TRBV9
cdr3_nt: TGTGCCAGCAGCCCCCGGGACAGGGGGGCCTACACTGAAGCTTTCTTT
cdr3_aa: CASSPRDRGAYTEAFF

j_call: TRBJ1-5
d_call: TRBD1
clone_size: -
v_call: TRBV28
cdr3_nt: TGTGCCAGCAGTTATGAGGACAGGGGAAATCAGCCCCAGCATTTT
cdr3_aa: CASSYEDRGNQPQHF

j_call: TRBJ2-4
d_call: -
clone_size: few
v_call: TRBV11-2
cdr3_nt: TGTGCCAGCAGCTTAGGGGACGGTCTAGCCAAAAACATTCAGTACTTC
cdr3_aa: CASSLGDGLAKNIQYF

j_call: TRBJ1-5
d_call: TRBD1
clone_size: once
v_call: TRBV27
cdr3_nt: TGTGCCAGCAGTTCCATCGACAGGGGATATCAGCCCCAGCATTTT
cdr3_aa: CASSSIDRGYQPQHF

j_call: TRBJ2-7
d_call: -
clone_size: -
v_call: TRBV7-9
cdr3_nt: TGTGCCAGCAGCTACGACAGGAAAGAGCAGTACTTC
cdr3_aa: CASSYDRKEQYF

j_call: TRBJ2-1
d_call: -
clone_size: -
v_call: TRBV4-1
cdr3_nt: TGCGCCAGCAGCCATCTCGCCACGGAGAGCTCCTACAATGAGCAGTTCTTC
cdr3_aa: CASSHLATESSYNEQFF

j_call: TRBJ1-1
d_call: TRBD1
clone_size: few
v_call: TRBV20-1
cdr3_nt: TGCAGTGCTAGACAGGGGGTGAGGCAAGCTTTCTTT
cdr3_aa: CSARQGVRQAFF

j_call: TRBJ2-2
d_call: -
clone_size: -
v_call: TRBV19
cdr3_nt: TGTGCCAGTAGTATTCCCCCAACCGGGGAGCTGTTTTTT
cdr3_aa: CASSIPPTGELFF

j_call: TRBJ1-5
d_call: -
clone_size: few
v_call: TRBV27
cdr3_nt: TGTGCCAGCAGTTTATCGTCCCGGGGGGCTAGTCAGCCCCAGCATTTT
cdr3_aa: CASSLSSRGASQPQHF

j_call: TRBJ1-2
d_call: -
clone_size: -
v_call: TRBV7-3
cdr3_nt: TGTGCCAGCAGCTCTTCCGAGACCGACGACTTC
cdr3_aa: CASSSSETDDF

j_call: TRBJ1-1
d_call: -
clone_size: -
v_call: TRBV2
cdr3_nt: TGTGCCAGCAGGGGGATCCACGGGGCTAACACTGAAGCTTTCTTT
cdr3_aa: CASRGIHGANTEAFF

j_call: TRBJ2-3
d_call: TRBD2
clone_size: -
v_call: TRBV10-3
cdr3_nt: TGTGCCATCAGCCTAGCGGGGGTCACAGATACGCAGTATTTT
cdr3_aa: CAISLAGVTDTQYF

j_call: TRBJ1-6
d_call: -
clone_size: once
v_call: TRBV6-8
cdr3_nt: TGTGCCAGCAGTTACCCGGGCTTGTCACCCCTCCACTTT
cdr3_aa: CASSYPGLSPLHF

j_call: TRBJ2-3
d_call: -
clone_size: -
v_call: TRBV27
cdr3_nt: TGTGCCAGCAGTCTATCCGGGACAACATCCACAGATACGCAGTATTTT
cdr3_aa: CASSLSGTTSTDTQYF

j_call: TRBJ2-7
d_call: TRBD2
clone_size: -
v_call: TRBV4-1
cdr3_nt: TGCGCCAGCAGCCAGCGGGAGCACTACGAGCAGTACTTC
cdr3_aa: CASSQREHYEQYF

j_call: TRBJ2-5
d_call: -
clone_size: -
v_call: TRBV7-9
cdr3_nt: TGTGCCAGCAGCAAAGACGGCACCCGGGGGACCCAGTACTTC
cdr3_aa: CASSKDGTRGTQYF

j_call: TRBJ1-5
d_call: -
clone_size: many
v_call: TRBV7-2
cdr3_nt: TGTGCCAGCAGCTTATATCTAGGGGATAGCAATCAGCCCCAGCATTTT
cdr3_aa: CASSLYLGDSNQPQHF

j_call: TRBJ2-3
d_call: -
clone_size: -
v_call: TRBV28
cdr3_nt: TGTGCCAGCAGTTTGAGGGGTGGGCAGTACACAGATACGCAGTATTTT
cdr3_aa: CASSLRGGQYTDTQYF

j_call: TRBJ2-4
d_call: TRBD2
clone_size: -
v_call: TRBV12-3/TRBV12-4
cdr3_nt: TGTGCCAGCAGTTTAAGGGAGGGACGGGACAAAAACATTCAGTACTTC
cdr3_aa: CASSLREGRDKNIQYF

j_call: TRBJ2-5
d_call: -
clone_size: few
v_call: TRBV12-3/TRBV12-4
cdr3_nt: TGTGCCAGCAGCAGTAGGGTTGAGACCCAGTACTTC
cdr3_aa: CASSSRVETQYF

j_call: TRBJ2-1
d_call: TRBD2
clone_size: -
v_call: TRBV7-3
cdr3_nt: TGTGCCAGCAGCCTACTAGCGGGCCTTAACAATGAGCAGTTCTTC
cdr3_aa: CASSLLAGLNNEQFF

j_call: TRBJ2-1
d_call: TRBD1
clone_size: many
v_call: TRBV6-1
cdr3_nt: TGTGCCAGCAGCTTCTCTCTGCTGACAGGGAATTCAGGAGCGAGGTCCTACAATGAGCAGTTCTTC
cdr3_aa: CASSFSLLTGNSGARSYNEQFF

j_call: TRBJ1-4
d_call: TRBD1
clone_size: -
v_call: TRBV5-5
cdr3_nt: TGTGCCAGCAGCTTGCCGACAGGGCAAGGTGAAAAACTGTTTTTT
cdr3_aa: CASSLPTGQGEKLFF

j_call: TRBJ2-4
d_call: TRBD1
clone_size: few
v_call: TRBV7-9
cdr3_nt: TGTGCCAGCAGCTTAGGGGACCCCGGGGGACAGGGAGTTTTCGCCCCACGCGTTCAGTACTTC
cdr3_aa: CASSLGDPGGQGVFAPRVQYF

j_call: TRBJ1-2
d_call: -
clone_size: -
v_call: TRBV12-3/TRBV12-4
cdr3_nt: TGTGCCAGCAGTTCTCTCCGAGTTGGTGAGGGCTACACCTTC
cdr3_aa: CASSSLRVGEGYTF

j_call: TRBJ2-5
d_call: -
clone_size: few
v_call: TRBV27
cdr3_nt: TGTGCCAGCAGTTTATCGTGGGGAGCGGAACAGACCCAGTACTTC
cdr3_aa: CASSLSWGAEQTQYF

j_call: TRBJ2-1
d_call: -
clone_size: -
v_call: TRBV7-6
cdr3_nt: TGTGCCAGCAGCTTACGGGACTCCTACTCCTACAATGAGCAGTTCTTC
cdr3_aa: CASSLRDSYSYNEQFF

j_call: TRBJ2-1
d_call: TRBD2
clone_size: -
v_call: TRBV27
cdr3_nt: TGTGCCAGCAGTCTCCCGGGGGGCGGGGGGGATGAGCAGTTCTTC
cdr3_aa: CASSLPGGGGDEQFF

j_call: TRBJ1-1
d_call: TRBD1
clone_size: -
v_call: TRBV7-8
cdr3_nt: TGTGCCAGCCCCAGGGGGGAGGTTGAAGCTTTCTTT
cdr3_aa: CASPRGEVEAFF

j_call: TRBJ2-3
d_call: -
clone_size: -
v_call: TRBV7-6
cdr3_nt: TGTGCCAGCAGCTTAGAGGCCCGGGGTGGTGCAGATACGCAGTATTTT
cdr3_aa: CASSLEARGGADTQYF

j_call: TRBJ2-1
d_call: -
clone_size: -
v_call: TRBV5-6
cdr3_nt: TGTGCCAGCAGCTTGAGGGAGATGGAGCAGTTCTTC
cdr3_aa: CASSLREMEQFF

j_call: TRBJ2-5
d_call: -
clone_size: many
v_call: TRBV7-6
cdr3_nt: TGTGCCAGCAGCTTAGCGGACGGTGAATATCAAGAGACCCAGTACTTC
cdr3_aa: CASSLADGEYQETQYF

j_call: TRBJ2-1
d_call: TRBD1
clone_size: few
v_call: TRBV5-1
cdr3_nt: TGCGCCAGCAGCTTGGAATCGGGACAGGCCGCCAATGAGCAGTTCTTC
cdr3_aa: CASSLESGQAANEQFF

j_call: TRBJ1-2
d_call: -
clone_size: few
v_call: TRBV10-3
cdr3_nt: TGTGCCACCTGCATTAGGTCAGGGACTTCCGATGGCTACACCTTC
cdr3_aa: CATCIRSGTSDGYTF

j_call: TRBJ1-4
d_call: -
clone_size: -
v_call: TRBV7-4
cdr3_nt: TGTGCCAGCAGCTTAGGCATTTCAACTAATGAAAAACTGTTTTTT
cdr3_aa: CASSLGISTNEKLFF

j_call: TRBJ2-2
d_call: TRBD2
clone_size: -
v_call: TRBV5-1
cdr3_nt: TGCGCCAGCAGCTTGGAGACTAGCGGGGCCGGGGAGCTGTTTTTT
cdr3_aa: CASSLETSGAGELFF

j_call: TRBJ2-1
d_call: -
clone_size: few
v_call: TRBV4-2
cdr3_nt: TGTGCCAGCAGCCAGCCTCACGGGGGCTCCTACAATGAGCAGTTCTTC
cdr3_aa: CASSQPHGGSYNEQFF

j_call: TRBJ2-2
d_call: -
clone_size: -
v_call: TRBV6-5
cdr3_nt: TGTGCCAGCAGTGAAGGAATCAGGGATACCGGGGAGCTGTTTTTT
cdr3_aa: CASSEGIRDTGELFF

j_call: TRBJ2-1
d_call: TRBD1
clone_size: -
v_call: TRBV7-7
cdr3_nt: TGTGCTAGCAGCTTGGAGCCCGGGACAGGGAAGCTGGATGAGCAGTTCTTC
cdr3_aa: CASSLEPGTGKLDEQFF

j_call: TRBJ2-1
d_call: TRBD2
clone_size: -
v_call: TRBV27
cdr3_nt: TGTGCCAGCGGGGGACTAGCGGGGTACTACAATGAGCAGTTCTTC
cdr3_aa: CASGGLAGYYNEQFF

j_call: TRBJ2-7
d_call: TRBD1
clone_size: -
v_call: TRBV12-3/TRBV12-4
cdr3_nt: TGTGCCAGCAGACCGGGGACAGGGCCCTACGAGCAGTACTTC
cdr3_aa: CASRPGTGPYEQYF

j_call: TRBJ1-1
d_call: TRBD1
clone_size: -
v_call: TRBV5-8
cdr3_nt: TGTGCCAGCAGCGCCATGAGGTTCGACAGGGCCGAGCACACTGAAGCTTTCTTT
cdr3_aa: CASSAMRFDRAEHTEAFF

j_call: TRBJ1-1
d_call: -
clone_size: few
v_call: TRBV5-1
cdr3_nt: TGCGCCAGCAGCTTGGAGGACGACACTGAAGCTTTCTTT
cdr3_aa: CASSLEDDTEAFF

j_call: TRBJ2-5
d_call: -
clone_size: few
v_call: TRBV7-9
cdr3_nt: TGTGCCAGCAGCCCTCTCCAAGGGTTAGAGACCCAGTACTTC
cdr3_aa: CASSPLQGLETQYF

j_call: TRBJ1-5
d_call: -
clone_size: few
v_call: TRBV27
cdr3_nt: TGTGCCAGCAGGCGTCGGACAGACAATCAGCCCCAGCATTTT
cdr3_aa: CASRRRTDNQPQHF

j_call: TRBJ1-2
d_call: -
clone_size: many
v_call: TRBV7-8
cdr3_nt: TGTGCCAGCAGCTTAACTCTGGGAGGCTACACCTTC
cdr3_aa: CASSLTLGGYTF

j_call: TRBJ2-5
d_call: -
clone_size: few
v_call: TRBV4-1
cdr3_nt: TGCGCCAGCAGCCAGGAGCCCCCATTAGCCGGGCAAGAGACCCAGTACTTC
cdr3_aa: CASSQEPPLAGQETQYF

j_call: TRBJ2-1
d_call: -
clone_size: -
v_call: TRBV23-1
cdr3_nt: TGCGCCAGCAGTCAATCATCTTTGGGGAAGGACAGCTACAATAAGCAGTTCTTC
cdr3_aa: CASSQSSLGKDSYNKQFF

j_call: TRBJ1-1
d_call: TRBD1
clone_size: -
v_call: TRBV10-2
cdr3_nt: TGCGCCAGCAGCCTTCCGGGACAGGGGCCTGAAGCTTTCTTT
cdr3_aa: CASSLPGQGPEAFF

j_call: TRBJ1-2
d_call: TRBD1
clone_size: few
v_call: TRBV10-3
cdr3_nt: TGTGCCATCAGTGGACAGGGGGCGAATTATGGCTACACCTTC
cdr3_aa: CAISGQGANYGYTF

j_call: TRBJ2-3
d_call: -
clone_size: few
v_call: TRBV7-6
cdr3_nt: -
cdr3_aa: CASSSSRGVSTDTQYF

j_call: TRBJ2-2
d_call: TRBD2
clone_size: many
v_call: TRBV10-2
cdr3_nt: TGCGCCAGCACTTCCGGGACTAGAGCGGTGATGGGCGGGGAGCTGTTTTTT
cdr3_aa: CASTSGTRAVMGGELFF

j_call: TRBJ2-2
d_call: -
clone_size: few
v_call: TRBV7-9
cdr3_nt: TGTGCCAGCACATTGGGGGACGCGAACACCGGGGAGCTGTTTTTT
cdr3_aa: CASTLGDANTGELFF

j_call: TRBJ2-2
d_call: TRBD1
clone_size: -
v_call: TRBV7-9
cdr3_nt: TGTGCCAGCAGCCCACTGACAGGGGCGCCCGGGGAGCTGTTTTTT
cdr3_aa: CASSPLTGAPGELFF

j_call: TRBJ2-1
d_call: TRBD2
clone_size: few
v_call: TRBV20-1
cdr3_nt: TGCAGTGCTAGGAATTTAGAGAAAACGGGGGGCAATGAGCAGTTCTTC
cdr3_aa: CSARNLEKTGGNEQFF

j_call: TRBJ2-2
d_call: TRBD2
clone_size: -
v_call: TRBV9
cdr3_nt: TGTGCCAGCAGCGTAGTGCCTAGCGGGACGACGAACACCGGGGAGCTGTTTTTT
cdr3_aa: CASSVVPSGTTNTGELFF

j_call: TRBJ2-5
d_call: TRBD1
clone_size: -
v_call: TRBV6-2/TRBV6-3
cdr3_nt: TGTGCCAGCAGCTACAGGGGGCGCCCCGTGGAGACCCAGTACTTC
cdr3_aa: CASSYRGRPVETQYF

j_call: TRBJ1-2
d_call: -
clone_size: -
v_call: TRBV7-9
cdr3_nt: TGTGCCAGCCGCTCGCAGGAAACTACAAACTATGGCTACACCTTC
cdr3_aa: CASRSQETTNYGYTF

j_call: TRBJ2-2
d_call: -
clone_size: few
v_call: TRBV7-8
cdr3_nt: TGTGCCAGCAGCTTTCGTCCGGAGAGGGACACCGGGGAGCTGTTTTTT
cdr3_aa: CASSFRPERDTGELFF